This T cell receptor beta chain was captured in a study of shared clonotypes between healthy human individuals. Notes on the study in general: Naive CD4 clonotype sharing across several donors was roughly 5%.

With regard to this clone: Its antigen is not known.

The V and J ends lost 5 bases and 5 bases respectively, with 23 bases between them. This CDR3 contains 17 residues. Germline CDR1 is SGHTA and CDR2 is FQGTGA. Repertoires were generated with immunoSEQ multiplex PCR, while TCRdb's copy carries only in-frame clones and drops some. The sample has roughly 2.4 million clones, approximately 96% seen once. The receptor was isolated from a man younger than 35 in good health. V gene TRBV7-3 combines with J gene TRBJ2-3, with D tentatively TRBD2 (5 bases). Material: naive CD4+ T cells sorted from blood. Subset described: CD45RA+ positively selected. CDR3 in amino acids: CASSLTTRTSEQDTQYF. In DNA form, the CDR3 reads TGTGCCAGCAGCCTGACCACGAGAACTAGTGAGCAAGATACGCAGTATTTT. The full variable domain, with the rest looked up from reference TRBV7-3 and TRBJ2-3, is GAGVSQTPSNKVTEKGKYVELRCDPISGHTALYWYRQSLGQGPEFLIYFQGTGAADDSGLPNDRFFAVRPEGSVSTLKIQRTERGDSAVYLCASSLTTRTSEQDTQYFGPGTRLTVL.